This TCR beta chain came from a study of T-cell memory formation after mild COVID-19. About the study: Largely donor-specific sequence clusters came from a couple of donors.

TCRdb redid the calling of the 5' RACE reads with MiXCR, one entry per CDR3 protein. The repertoire has almost 550,000 distinct CDR3 sequences, 20% of them found once; the top ten carry about an eighth. The V segment lost 3 bases and the J segment 4 bases; nucleotides outside the gene matches: 5. The CDR3 loop spans 14 amino acids. From germline, CDR1 is SGHTA and CDR2 FQGNSA. This clonotype was seen more than once but under ten times. This TCR derives from an adult woman who had mild COVID-19 (a few samples of this study predate the infection). Cell type and time point are not known. The gene calls are TRBV7-2 and TRBJ1-1, with 7 bases identical to TRBD1. What was sequenced was PBMCs or a T cell subset sorted from them (not recorded which). Written as DNA, the CDR3 is TGTGCCAGCAGCTTCTTTTCAGGGGGCACTGAAGCTTTCTTT. Translated: CASSFFSGGTEAFF.